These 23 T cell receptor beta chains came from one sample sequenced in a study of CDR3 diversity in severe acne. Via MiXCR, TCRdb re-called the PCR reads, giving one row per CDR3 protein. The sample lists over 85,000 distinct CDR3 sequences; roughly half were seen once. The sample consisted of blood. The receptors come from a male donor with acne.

The CDR3 here is CASSVEQTLTYGYTF. The CDR3 bases are TGTGCCAGCAGCGTCGAACAGACGTTGACCTATGGCTACACCTTC. The chain joins TRBV7-9 to TRBJ1-2, with unresolved D. Germline V CDR1 and CDR2: SEHNR, FQNEAQ (reference sequence). V shed 5 bases and J shed 4 bases, with 17 bases lying between them. The CDR3 is made up of 15 amino acids.

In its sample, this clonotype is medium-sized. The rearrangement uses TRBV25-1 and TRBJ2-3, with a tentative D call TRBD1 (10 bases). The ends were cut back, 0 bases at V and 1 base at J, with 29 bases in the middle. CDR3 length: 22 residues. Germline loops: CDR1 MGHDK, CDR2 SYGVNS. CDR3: CASSEYAREGDRGGLRTDTQYF. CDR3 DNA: TGTGCCAGCAGTGAATATGCGCGGGAGGGGGACAGGGGAGGCCTACGCACAGATACGCAGTATTTT. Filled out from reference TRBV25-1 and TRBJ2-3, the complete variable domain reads EADIYQTPRYLVIGTGKKITLECSQTMGHDKMYWYQQDPGMELHLIHYSYGVNSTEKGDLSSESTVSRIRTEHFPLTLESARPSHTSQYLCASSEYAREGDRGGLRTDTQYFGPGTRLTVL.

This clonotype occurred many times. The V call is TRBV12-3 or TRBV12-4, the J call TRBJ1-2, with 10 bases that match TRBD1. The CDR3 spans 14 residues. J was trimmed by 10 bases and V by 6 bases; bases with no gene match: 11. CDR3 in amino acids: CASRPGTGAMSYTF. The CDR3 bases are TGTGCCAGCAGGCCCGGGACAGGGGCGATGTCCTACACCTTC.

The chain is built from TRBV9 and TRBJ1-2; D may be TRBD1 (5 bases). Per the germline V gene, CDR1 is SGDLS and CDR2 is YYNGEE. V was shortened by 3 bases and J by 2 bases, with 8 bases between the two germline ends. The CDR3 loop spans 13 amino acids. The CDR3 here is CASSGRDNYGYTF. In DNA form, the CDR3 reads TGTGCCAGCAGCGGAAGGGACAACTATGGCTACACCTTC. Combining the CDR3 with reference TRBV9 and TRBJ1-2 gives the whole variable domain DSGVTQTPKHLITATGQRVTLRCSPRSGDLSVYWYQQSLDQGLQFLIQYYNGEERAKGNILERFSAQQFPDLHSELNLSSLELGDSALYFCASSGRDNYGYTFGSGTRLTVV.

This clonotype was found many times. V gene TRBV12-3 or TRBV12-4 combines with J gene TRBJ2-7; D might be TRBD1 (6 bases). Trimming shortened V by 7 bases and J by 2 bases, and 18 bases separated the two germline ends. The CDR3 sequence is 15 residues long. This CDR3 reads CASTGALGAAYEQYF. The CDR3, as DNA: TGTGCCAGCACAGGGGCCCTGGGAGCTGCCTACGAGCAGTACTTC.

CDR3 nucleotides: TGTGCCAGCAGTCCGACTAGCGGCCCTGGGGAGACCCAGTACTTC. This encodes CASSPTSGPGETQYF. The V and J genes are TRBV6-6 and TRBJ2-5; 9 nucleotides align to TRBD2. From germline, CDR1 is MNHNY and CDR2 SVGAGI (reference sequence). Trimming at V came to 5 bases and at J to 5 bases, leaving 9 bases not matched to a gene. The CDR3 sequence is 15 residues long.

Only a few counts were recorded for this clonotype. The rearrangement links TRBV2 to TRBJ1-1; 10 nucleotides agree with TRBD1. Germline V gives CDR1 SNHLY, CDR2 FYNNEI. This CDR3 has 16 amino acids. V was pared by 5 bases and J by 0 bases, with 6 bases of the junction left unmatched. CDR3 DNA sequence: TGTGCCAGCAGTCCGGGACAGGGGATCATGAACACTGAAGCTTTCTTT. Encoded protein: CASSPGQGIMNTEAFF.

CDR3 loop: CASSLLWGNTIADTQYF. The CDR3 DNA follows: TGTGCCAGCAGTTTACTTTGGGGGAATACTATCGCAGATACGCAGTATTTT. This chain connects TRBV27 to TRBJ2-3; D could derive from TRBD1 or TRBD2 (5 bases each). Per germline, CDR1 MNHEY and CDR2 SMNVEV (reference sequence). Trimming left V 2 bases short and J 4 bases short, with 19 bases between. This CDR3 has 17 residues.

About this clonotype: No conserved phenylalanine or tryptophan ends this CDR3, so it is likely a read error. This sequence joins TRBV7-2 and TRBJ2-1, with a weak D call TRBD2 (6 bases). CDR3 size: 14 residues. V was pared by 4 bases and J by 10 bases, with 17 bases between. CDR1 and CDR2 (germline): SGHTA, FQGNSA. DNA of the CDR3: TGTGCCAGCAGCTCGGGGAGGAGGGAAGGCGAGCAGTTCCTC. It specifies CASSSGRREGEQFL.

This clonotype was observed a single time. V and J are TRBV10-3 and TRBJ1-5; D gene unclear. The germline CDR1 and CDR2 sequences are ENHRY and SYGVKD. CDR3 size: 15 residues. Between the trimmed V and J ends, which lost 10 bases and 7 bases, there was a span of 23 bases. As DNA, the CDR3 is TGTGCCACCATTAGTGAGACGGGATACGAGCAGCCCCAGCATTTT. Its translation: CATISETGYEQPQHF.

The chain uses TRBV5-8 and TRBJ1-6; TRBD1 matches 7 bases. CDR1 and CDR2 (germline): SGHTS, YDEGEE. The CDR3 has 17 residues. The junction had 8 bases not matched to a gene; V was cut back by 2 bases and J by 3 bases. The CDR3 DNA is TGTGCCAGCAGCTTCGACAGGGTGGTGAGCTATAATTCACCCCTCCACTTT. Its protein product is CASSFDRVVSYNSPLHF.

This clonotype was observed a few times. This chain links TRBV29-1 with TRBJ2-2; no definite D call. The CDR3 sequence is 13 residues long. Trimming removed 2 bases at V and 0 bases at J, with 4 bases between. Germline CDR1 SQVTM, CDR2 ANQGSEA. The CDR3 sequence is CSVERTNTGELFF. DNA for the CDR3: TGCAGCGTTGAAAGAACGAACACCGGGGAGCTGTTTTTT.

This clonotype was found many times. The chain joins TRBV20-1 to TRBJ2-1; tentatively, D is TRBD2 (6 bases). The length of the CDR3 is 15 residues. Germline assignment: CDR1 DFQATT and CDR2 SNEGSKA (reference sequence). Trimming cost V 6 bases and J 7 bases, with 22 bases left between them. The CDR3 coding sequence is TGCAGTGCCTCAGGATTTGCGGGGACTTTAAATGAGCAGTTCTTC. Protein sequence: CSASGFAGTLNEQFF.

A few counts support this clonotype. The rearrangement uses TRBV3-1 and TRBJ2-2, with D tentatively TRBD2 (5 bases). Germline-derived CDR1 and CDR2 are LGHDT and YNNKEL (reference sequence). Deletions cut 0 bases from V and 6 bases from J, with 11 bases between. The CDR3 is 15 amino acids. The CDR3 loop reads CASSQDPGIPGELFF. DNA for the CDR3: TGTGCCAGCAGCCAAGATCCCGGGATCCCCGGGGAGCTGTTTTTT.

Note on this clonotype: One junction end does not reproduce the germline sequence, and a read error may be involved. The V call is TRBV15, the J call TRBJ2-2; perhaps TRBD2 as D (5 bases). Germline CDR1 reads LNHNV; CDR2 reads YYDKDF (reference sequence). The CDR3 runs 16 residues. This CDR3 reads CASSPLEGSDTGELFF. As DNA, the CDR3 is TGTGCCAGCAGCCCCCTAGAGGGTTCGGACACCGGGGAGCTGTTTTTT.

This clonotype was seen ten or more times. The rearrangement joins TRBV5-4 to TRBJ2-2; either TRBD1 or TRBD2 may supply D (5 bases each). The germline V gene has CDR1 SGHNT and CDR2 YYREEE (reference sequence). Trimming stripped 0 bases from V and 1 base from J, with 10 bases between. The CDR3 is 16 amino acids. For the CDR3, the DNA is TGTGCCAGCAGCTTGGGGGGGACGGTGAACACCGGGGAGCTGTTTTTT. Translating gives CASSLGGTVNTGELFF.

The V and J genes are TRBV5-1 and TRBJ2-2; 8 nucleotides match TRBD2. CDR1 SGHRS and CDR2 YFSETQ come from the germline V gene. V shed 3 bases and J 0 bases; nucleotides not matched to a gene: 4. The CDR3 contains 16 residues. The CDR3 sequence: CASSSRGGANTGELFF. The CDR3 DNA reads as TGCGCCAGCAGCTCCCGGGGGGGGGCGAACACCGGGGAGCTGTTTTTT.

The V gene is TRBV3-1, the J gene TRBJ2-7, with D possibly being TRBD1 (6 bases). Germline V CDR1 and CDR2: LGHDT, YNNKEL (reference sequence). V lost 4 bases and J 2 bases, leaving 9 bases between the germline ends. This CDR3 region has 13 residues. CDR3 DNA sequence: TGTGCCAGCAGCCCGACAGGTCCCTACGAGCAGTACGTC. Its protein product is CASSPTGPYEQYV.

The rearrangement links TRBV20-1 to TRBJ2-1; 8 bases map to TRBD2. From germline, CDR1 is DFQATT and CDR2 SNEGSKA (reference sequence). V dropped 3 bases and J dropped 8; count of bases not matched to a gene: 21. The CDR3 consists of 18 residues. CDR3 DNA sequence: TGCAGTGCTAGGACCGCCGGGACTAGTGGCGGGGAGGCGGATGAGCAGTTCTTC. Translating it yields CSARTAGTSGGEADEQFF.

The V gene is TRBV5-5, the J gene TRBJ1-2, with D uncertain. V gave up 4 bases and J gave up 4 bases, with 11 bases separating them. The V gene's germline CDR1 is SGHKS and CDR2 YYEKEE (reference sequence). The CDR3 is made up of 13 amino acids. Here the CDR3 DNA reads TGTGCCAGCAGCACCGCTGAGGCCTATGGCTACACCTTC. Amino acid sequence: CASSTAEAYGYTF.

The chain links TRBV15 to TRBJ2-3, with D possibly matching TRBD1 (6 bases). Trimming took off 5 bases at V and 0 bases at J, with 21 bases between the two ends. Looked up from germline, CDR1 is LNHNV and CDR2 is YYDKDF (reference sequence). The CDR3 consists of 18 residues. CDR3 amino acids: CATSGRLQGTLSTDTQYF. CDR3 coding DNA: TGTGCCACCAGCGGCCGCCTCCAGGGGACCCTGAGCACAGATACGCAGTATTTT.

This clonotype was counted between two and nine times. The CDR3 DNA is TGTGCCAGCAGTTTAGAGCAGGGGGCGCTGGACGAGCAGTACTTC. This sequence encodes CASSLEQGALDEQYF. The rearrangement uses TRBV28 and TRBJ2-7, with 8 bases aligning to TRBD1. There are 15 residues in the CDR3. Germline V gene sequence: CDR1 MDHEN, CDR2 SYDVKM. After removal of 2 bases from V and 5 bases from J, the junction contained 8 bases not matched to a gene.

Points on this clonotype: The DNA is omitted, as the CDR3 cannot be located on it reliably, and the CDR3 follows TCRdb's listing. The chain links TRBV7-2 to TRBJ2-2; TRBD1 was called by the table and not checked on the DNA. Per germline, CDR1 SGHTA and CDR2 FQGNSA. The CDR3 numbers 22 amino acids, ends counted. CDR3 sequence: CASSLASRGNEQFFGPGGELFF.